The clone carrying this T cell receptor beta chain has more than one count but fewer than ten. What it recognizes is unknown. The data originate from a study of blood T cells in healthy people across ages. Study conclusions and caveats: Nothing was known about donor CMV status, and this possibly confounded expanded clonotype changes.

Primed by a sample-barcoded 5' primer and a J-beta primer mix, a second PCR proceeded for 7 to 11 cycles. Every cDNA molecule bore a tag from a template-switch adaptor containing 12 random nucleotides. All samples gave at least 2.5 million CDR3-containing paired-end reads. A single record per CDR3 protein comes from TCRdb applying MiXCR to the 5' RACE reads. The repertoire holds roughly 790,000 distinct CDR3 sequences, with more than 40% as singletons. This TCR was recovered from a woman between 55 and 75 years old in good health. Sequenced sample: blood.

The CDR3 loop reads CSARPGTSLNEQFF. The CDR3 DNA reads as TGCAGTGCTAGACCCGGGACTAGCCTCAATGAGCAGTTCTTC. The chain links TRBV20-1 to TRBJ2-1; 9 positions agree with TRBD2. Per germline, CDR1 DFQATT and CDR2 SNEGSKA (reference sequence). The CDR3 totals 14 residues. Unmatched junction bases numbered 5, after V lost 2 bases and J lost 6 bases.